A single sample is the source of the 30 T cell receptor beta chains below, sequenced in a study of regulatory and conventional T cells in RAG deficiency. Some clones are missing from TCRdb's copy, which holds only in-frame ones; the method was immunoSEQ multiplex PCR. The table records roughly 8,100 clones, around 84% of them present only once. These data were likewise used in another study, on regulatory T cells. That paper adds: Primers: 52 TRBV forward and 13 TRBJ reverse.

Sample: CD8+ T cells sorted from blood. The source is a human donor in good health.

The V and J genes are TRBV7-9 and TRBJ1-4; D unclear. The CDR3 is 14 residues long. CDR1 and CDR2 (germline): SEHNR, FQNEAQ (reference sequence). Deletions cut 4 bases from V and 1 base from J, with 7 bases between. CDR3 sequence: CASSSGLTNEKLFF. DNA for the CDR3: TGTGCCAGCAGCTCAGGATTAACTAATGAAAAACTGTTTTTT. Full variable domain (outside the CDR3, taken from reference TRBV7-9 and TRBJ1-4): DTGVSQNPRHKITKRGQNVTFRCDPISEHNRLYWYRQTLGQGPEFLTYFQNEAQLEKSRLLSDRFSAERPKGSFSTLEIQRTEQGDSAMYLCASSSGLTNEKLFFGSGTQLSVL.

In DNA form, the CDR3 reads TGTGCCAGCAGCTCAGAACGAGAGACCCAGTACTTC. This gives the protein CASSSERETQYF. The V and J genes are TRBV7-6 and TRBJ2-5, with no clear D. The V gene lost 4 bases and the J gene lost 4 bases, with 7 bases spanning the gap. The CDR3 spans 12 residues. CDR1 is SGHVS and CDR2 is FNYEAQ in the germline V gene.

The DNA of the CDR3 is TGCAGCGCTGGGATGGCTAGCGGGCCCGACACAGATACGCAGTATTTT. It codes for CSAGMASGPDTDTQYF. The chain is built from TRBV29-1 and TRBJ2-3, with 8 bases matching TRBD2. CDR3 size: 16 residues. From germline, CDR1 is SQVTM and CDR2 ANQGSEA. V lost 7 bases, J lost 2 bases, and 14 bases stayed unmatched.

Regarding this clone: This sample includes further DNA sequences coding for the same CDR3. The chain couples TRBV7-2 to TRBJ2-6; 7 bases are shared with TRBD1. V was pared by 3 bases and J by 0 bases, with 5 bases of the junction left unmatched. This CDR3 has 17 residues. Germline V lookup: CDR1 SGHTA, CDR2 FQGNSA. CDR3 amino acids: CASSLGRGYSGANVLTF. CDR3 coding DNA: TGTGCCAGCAGCTTGGGCAGGGGGTACTCTGGGGCCAACGTCCTGACTTTC. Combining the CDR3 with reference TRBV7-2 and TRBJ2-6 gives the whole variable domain GAGVSQSPSNKVTEKGKDVELRCDPISGHTALYWYRQSLGQGLEFLIYFQGNSAPDKSGLPSDRFSAERTGGSVSTLTIQRTQQEDSAVYLCASSLGRGYSGANVLTFGAGSRLTVL.

CDR3 nucleotides: TGTGCCAGCAGTTACACATCAACTAATGAAAAACTGTTTTTT. This translates into CASSYTSTNEKLFF. The gene calls are TRBV6-6 and TRBJ1-4; D remains ambiguous. V lost 2 bases to trimming and J lost 0 bases, with 4 bases between them. The CDR3 contains 14 residues. The germline gives CDR1 MNHNY, CDR2 SVGAGI (reference sequence).

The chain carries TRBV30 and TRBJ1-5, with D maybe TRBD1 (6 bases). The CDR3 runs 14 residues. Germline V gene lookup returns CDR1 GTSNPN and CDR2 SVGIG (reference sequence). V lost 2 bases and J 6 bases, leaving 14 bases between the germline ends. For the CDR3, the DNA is TGTGCCTGGAGTTCTGGCAGGGGAGGTCAGCCCCAGCATTTT. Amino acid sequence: CAWSSGRGGQPQHF.

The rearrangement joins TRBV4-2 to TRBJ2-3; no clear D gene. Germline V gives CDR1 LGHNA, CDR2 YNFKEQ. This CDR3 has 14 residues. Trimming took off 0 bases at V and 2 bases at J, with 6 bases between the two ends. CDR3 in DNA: TGTGCCAGCAGCCAAGAACAGAACACAGATACGCAGTATTTT. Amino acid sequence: CASSQEQNTDTQYF.

The CDR3 loop is CASSFPWGSYEQYF. The CDR3 DNA sequence: TGTGCCAGCAGCTTCCCTTGGGGGTCCTACGAGCAGTACTTC. This chain joins TRBV5-6 and TRBJ2-7; D may match TRBD1 or TRBD2 (5 bases each). The germline CDR1 and CDR2 sequences are SGHDT and YYEEEE. This CDR3 has 14 residues. Trimming removed 2 bases from V and 1 base from J, with 10 bases in between.

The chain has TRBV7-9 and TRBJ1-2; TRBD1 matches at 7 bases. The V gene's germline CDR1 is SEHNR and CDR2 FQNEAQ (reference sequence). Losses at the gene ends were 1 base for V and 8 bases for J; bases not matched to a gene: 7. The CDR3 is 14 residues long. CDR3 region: CASSLVIGGGGYTF. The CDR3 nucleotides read TGTGCCAGCAGCTTAGTTATAGGGGGCGGAGGCTACACCTTC.

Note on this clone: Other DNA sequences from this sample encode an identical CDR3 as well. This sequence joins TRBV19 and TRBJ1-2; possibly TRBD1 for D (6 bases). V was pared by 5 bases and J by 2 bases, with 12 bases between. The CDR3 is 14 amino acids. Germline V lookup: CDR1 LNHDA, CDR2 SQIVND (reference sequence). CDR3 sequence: CASSVRGRNYGYTF. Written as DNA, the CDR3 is TGTGCCAGTAGTGTAAGGGGGAGAAACTATGGCTACACCTTC.

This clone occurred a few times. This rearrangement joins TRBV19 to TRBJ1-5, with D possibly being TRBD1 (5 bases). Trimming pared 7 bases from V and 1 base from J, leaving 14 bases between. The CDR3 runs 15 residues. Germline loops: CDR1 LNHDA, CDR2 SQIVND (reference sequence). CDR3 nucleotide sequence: TGTGCCAGTAAATTCGGGCGGGGGAGCAATCAGCCCCAGCATTTT. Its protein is CASKFGRGSNQPQHF.

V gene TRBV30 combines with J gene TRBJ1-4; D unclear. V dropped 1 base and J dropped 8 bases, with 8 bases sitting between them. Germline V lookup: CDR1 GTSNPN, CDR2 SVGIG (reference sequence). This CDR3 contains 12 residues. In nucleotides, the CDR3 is TGTGCCTGGAGTGAGGTTCGGGAAAAACTGTTTTTT. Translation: CAWSEVREKLFF.

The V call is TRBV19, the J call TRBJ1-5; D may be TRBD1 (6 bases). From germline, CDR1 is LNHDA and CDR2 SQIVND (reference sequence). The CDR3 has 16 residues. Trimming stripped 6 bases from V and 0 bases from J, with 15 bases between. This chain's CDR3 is CASRKDRSYSNQPQHF. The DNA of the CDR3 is TGTGCCAGTAGGAAAGACAGGAGTTATAGCAATCAGCCCCAGCATTTT.

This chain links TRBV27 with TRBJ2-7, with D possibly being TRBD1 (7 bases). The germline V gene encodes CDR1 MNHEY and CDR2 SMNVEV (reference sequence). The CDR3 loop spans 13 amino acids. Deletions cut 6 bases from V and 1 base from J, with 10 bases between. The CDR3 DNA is TGTGCCAGCAGGGCGGGACAGTCCTACGAGCAGTACTTC. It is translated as CASRAGQSYEQYF.

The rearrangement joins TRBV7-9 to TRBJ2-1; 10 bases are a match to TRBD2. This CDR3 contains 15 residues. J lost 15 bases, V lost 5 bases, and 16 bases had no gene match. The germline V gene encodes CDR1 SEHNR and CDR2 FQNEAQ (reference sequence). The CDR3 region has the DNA TGTGCCAGCAGCCCACCCACTAGCGGGATTTTCGGCCCGTTCTTC. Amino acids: CASSPPTSGIFGPFF.

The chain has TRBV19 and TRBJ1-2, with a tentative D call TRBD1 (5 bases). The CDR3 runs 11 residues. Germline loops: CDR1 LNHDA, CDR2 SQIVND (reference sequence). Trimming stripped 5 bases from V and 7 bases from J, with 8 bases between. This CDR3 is CASSGGSGYTF. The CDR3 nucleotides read TGTGCCAGTAGTGGGGGGTCTGGCTACACCTTC.

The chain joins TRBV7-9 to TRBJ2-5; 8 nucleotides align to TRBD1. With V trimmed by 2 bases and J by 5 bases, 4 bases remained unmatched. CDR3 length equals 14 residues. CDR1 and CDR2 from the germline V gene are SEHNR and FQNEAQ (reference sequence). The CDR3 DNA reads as TGTGCCAGCAGCTTATCACAGGGGGTCGAGACCCAGTACTTC. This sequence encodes CASSLSQGVETQYF.

The CDR3 here is CASSFSTNTEAFF. The DNA for the CDR3 is TGTGCCAGCAGTTTTTCTACGAACACTGAAGCTTTCTTT. The chain is built from TRBV6-6 and TRBJ1-1; D remains ambiguous. Between the trimmed V and J ends, which lost 4 bases and 1 base, there was a span of 7 bases. Germline V gene data show CDR1 as MNHNY and CDR2 as SVGAGI (reference sequence). This CDR3 comprises 13 residues.

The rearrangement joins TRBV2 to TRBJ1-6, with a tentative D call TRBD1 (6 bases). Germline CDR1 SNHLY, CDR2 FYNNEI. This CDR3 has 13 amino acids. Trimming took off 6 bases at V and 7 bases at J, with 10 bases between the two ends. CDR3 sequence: CASRGDINSPLHF. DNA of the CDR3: TGTGCCAGCAGGGGGGACATCAATTCACCCCTCCACTTT.

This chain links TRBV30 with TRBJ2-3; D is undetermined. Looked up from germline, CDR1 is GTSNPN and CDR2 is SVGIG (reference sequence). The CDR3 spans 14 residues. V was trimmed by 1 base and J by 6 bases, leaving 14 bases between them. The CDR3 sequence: CAWSEGGTGDTQYF. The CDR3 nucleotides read TGTGCCTGGAGTGAGGGTGGTACCGGGGATACGCAGTATTTT.

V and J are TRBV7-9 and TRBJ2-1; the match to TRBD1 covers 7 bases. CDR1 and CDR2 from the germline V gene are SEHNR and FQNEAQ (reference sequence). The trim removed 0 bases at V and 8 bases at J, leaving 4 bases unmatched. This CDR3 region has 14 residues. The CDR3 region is CASSLAGQTYEQFF. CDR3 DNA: TGTGCCAGCAGCTTAGCGGGACAGACATATGAGCAGTTCTTC.

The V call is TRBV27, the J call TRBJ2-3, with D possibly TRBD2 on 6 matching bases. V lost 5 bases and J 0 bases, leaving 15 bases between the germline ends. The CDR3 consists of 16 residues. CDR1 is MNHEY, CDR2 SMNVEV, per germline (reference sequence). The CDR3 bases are TGTGCCAGCAGTAGGTACTCAGGGACTAGCACAGATACGCAGTATTTT. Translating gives CASSRYSGTSTDTQYF.

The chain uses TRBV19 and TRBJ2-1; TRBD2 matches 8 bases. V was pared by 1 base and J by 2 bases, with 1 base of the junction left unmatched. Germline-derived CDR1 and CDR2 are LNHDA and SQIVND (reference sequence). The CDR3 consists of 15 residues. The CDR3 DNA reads TGTGCCAGTAGTATAGTTAGCGGGGCCTACAATGAGCAGTTCTTC. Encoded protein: CASSIVSGAYNEQFF.

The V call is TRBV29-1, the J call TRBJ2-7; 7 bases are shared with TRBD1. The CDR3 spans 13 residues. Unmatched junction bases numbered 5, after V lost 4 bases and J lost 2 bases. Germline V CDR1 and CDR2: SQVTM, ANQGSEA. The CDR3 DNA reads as TGCAGCGTTGTTTGGGACAGAGCCTACGAGCAGTACTTC. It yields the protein CSVVWDRAYEQYF.

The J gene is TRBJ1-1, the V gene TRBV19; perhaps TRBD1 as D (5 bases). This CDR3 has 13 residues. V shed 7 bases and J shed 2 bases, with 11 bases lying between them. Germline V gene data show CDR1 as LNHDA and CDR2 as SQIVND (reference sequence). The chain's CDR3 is CASTLGGNTEAFF. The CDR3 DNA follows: TGTGCCAGTACCTTGGGGGGTAACACTGAAGCTTTCTTT.

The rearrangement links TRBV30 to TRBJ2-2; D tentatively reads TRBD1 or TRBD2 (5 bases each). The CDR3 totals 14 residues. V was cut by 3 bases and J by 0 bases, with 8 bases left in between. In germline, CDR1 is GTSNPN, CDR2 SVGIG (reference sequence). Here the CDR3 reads CAWSPGPNTGELFF. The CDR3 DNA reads TGTGCCTGGAGCCCGGGACCGAACACCGGGGAGCTGTTTTTT. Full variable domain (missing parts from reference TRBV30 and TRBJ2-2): SQTIHQWPATLVQPVGSPLSLECTVEGTSNPNLYWYRQAAGRGLQLLFYSVGIGQISSEVPQNLSASRPQDRQFILSSKKLLLSDSGFYLCAWSPGPNTGELFFGEGSRLTVL.

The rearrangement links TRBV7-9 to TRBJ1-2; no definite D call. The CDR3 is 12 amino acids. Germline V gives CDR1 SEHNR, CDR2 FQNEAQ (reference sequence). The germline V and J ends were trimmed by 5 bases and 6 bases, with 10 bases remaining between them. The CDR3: CASSLVPHGYTF. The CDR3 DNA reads TGTGCCAGCAGCCTGGTCCCCCATGGCTACACCTTC.

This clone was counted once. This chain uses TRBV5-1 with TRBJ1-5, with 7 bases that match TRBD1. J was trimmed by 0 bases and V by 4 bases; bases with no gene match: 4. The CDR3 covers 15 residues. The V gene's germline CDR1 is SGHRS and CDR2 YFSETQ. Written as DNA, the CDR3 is TGCGCCAGCAGCCTACAGGGGAGTAGCAATCAGCCCCAGCATTTT. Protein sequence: CASSLQGSSNQPQHF.

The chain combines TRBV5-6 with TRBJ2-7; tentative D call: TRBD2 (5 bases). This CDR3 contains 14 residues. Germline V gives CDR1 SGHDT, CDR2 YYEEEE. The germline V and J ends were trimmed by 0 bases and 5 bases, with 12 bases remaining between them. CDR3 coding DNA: TGTGCCAGCAGCTTGGGGCTAGCCGCCAACGAGCAGTACTTC. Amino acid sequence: CASSLGLAANEQYF.

CDR3 nucleotide sequence: TGCGCCAGCAGCCAAGCGCCCCAGGGGCTGAACACCGGGGAGCTGTTTTTT. Protein product: CASSQAPQGLNTGELFF. This chain connects TRBV4-1 to TRBJ2-2; D is possibly TRBD1 (6 bases). The germline CDR1 and CDR2 sequences are MGHRA and YSYEKL. Trimming removed 1 base at V and 1 base at J, with 13 bases between. This CDR3 spans 17 amino acids.